Below, 12 T cell receptor beta chains from the same sample are listed, as sequenced in a study of blood T cell repertoires in COVID-19. Only in-frame clones appear in the TCRdb table, and some are missing; sequencing was by immunoSEQ multiplex PCR. The sample lists some 200,000 clones, around 90% seen once, with around 1.6% in the top ten. Sample: peripheral blood. The receptors were sampled from a man aged 70-80 years with acute or convalescent COVID-19.

This clone was picked up many times. V usage is TRBV5-5 and J usage is TRBJ1-6; 7 positions match TRBD1. Trimming took 4 bases from V and 8 from J; bases not matched to a gene: 9. The CDR3 covers 15 residues. Germline V gives CDR1 SGHKS, CDR2 YYEKEE (reference sequence). The CDR3, as DNA: TGTGCCAGCAGCCCGGGGACAGTTTTTGATTCACCCCTCCACTTT. It is translated as CASSPGTVFDSPLHF.

This clone showed up just once. The rearrangement uses TRBV6-5 and TRBJ1-2, with 8 bases identical to TRBD1. Trimming cost V 6 bases and J 8 bases; bases outside gene matches: 5. Germline V lookup: CDR1 MNHEY, CDR2 SVGAGI. The CDR3 runs 12 residues. The CDR3 loop reads CASRPGQGGYTF. In DNA form, the CDR3 reads TGTGCCAGCAGGCCCGGACAGGGAGGCTACACCTTC.

The chain joins TRBV3-1 (or the pseudogene TRBV3-2) to TRBJ1-1, with D maybe TRBD1 (6 bases). Trimming shortened V by 5 bases and J by 4 bases, and 11 bases separated the two germline ends. This CDR3 is 13 amino acids long. Per germline, CDR1 LGHDT and CDR2 YNNKEL (reference sequence). This chain's CDR3 is CASSTTGFTEAFF. The CDR3 DNA sequence: TGTGCCAGCAGCACTACAGGGTTCACTGAAGCTTTCTTT.

V and J are TRBV19 and TRBJ2-1; D is possibly TRBD1 (7 bases). Germline CDR1 reads LNHDA; CDR2 reads SQIVND (reference sequence). The CDR3 consists of 15 residues. The V and J ends lost 5 bases and 4 bases respectively, with 15 bases between them. The CDR3 sequence is CASSRQGGDYNEQFF. In nucleotides, the CDR3 is TGTGCCAGTAGTCGACAGGGCGGGGATTACAATGAGCAGTTCTTC.

The chain has TRBV9 and TRBJ1-6; possible D gene TRBD1, 5 bases. The CDR3 is made up of 18 amino acids. Germline-derived CDR1 and CDR2 are SGDLS and YYNGEE. V was clipped by 0 bases and J by 0 bases, with 13 bases between them. CDR3 in amino acids: CASSVGQGTSSYNSPLHF. CDR3 in DNA: TGTGCCAGCAGCGTAGGTCAGGGTACCAGCTCCTATAATTCACCCCTCCACTTT.

Remarks on this clone: The sample holds other DNA sequences that translate to the same CDR3. V usage is TRBV3-1 (or the pseudogene TRBV3-2) and J usage is TRBJ2-2; a possible D gene is TRBD1 (5 bases). Germline CDR1 reads LGHDT; CDR2 reads YNNKEL (reference sequence). This CDR3 is 13 amino acids long. With 1 base removed from V and 5 bases from J, the gap between germline ends came to 5 bases. This CDR3 is CASSQAGTGELFF. The CDR3 nucleotides are TGTGCCAGCAGCCAAGCAGGGACCGGGGAGCTGTTTTTT.

This clone was recorded once. The chain has TRBV5-5 and TRBJ2-1, with D possibly being TRBD2 (5 bases). The CDR3 covers 13 residues. The V gene lost 5 bases and the J gene lost 8 bases, with 14 bases spanning the gap. Germline CDR1 is SGHKS and CDR2 is YYEKEE (reference sequence). The CDR3 reads CASSSLAGDEQFF. In DNA, the CDR3 is TGTGCCAGCAGTTCTCTAGCCGGCGATGAGCAGTTCTTC.

DNA of the CDR3: TGTGCCAGTAGTGTTCTGGGACTAGCGGGAGACACAGATACGCAGTATTTT. The encoded protein is CASSVLGLAGDTDTQYF. This rearrangement joins TRBV19 to TRBJ2-3; 14 bases line up with TRBD2. CDR1 is LNHDA and CDR2 is SQIVND in the germline V gene (reference sequence). The CDR3 is made up of 17 amino acids. With V trimmed by 5 bases and J by 2 bases, 6 bases remained unmatched. Looking up the rest from reference TRBV19 and TRBJ2-3 gives the full variable domain: DGGITQSPKYLFRKEGQNVTLSCEQNLNHDAMYWYRQDPGQGLRLIYYSQIVNDFQKGDIAEGYSVSREKKESFPLTVTSAQKNPTAFYLCASSVLGLAGDTDTQYFGPGTRLTVL.

CDR3 nucleotides: TGCGCCAGCAGCTTGTATCCTAGCGGGAGCTCCAGCTCCTACGAGCAGTACTTC. Amino acids: CASSLYPSGSSSSYEQYF. This sequence joins TRBV5-1 and TRBJ2-7, with TRBD2 matching over 10 bases. The V and J ends lost 1 base and 0 bases, in that order; junction bases with no gene match: 10. Germline V gives CDR1 SGHRS, CDR2 YFSETQ. This CDR3 region has 18 residues.

In this sample, this clone turned up once. The J gene is TRBJ1-1, the V gene TRBV30, with 10 bases identical to TRBD1. Losses at the gene ends were 8 bases for V and 4 bases for J; bases not matched to a gene: 13. CDR1 is GTSNPN and CDR2 is SVGIG in the germline V gene (reference sequence). This CDR3 has 15 amino acids. Here the CDR3 reads CAATGQGGFSTEAFF. Here the CDR3 DNA reads TGTGCCGCGACAGGACAGGGGGGGTTTAGCACTGAAGCTTTCTTT.

The chain links TRBV9 to TRBJ2-7; 9 bases fit TRBD1. The CDR3 runs to 15 residues. Trimming cost V 4 bases and J 4 bases; bases outside gene matches: 9. CDR1 SGDLS and CDR2 YYNGEE come from the germline V gene. The DNA of the CDR3 is TGTGCCAGCAGCCCGTTGGGGACAGGGATATACGAGCAGTACTTC. Its protein product is CASSPLGTGIYEQYF.

The chain links TRBV3-1 (or the pseudogene TRBV3-2) to TRBJ2-3; D is unclear. V was shortened by 4 bases and J by 6 bases, with 8 bases between the two germline ends. This CDR3 spans 12 amino acids. Germline V gene lookup returns CDR1 LGHDT and CDR2 YNNKEL (reference sequence). CDR3 DNA: TGTGCCAGCAGCCCACGAGAGGATACGCAGTATTTT. This codes for CASSPREDTQYF.